The TCR beta chain under discussion was sequenced for a study of T cell changes during pregnancy in multiple sclerosis. This clone was seen a handful of times. The table came from immunoSEQ multiplex PCR; TCRdb's copy has only in-frame clones and leaves some out. The sample lists 40,000 or so clones; roughly nine tenths were seen once. The germline V gene encodes CDR1 MNHEY and CDR2 SMNVEV (reference sequence). This CDR3 comprises 13 residues. The ends were cut back, 6 bases at V and 4 bases at J, with 10 bases in the middle. This receptor was taken from a female donor with multiple sclerosis, enrolled in a pregnancy study. Sequencing was performed on CD8+ T cells from peripheral blood mononuclear cells, taken before pregnancy. The chain has TRBV27 and TRBJ2-1; D may be TRBD2 (5 bases). The CDR3 here is CASRGVTYNEQFF. In nucleotides, the CDR3 is TGTGCCAGCAGGGGAGTAACTTACAATGAGCAGTTCTTC.